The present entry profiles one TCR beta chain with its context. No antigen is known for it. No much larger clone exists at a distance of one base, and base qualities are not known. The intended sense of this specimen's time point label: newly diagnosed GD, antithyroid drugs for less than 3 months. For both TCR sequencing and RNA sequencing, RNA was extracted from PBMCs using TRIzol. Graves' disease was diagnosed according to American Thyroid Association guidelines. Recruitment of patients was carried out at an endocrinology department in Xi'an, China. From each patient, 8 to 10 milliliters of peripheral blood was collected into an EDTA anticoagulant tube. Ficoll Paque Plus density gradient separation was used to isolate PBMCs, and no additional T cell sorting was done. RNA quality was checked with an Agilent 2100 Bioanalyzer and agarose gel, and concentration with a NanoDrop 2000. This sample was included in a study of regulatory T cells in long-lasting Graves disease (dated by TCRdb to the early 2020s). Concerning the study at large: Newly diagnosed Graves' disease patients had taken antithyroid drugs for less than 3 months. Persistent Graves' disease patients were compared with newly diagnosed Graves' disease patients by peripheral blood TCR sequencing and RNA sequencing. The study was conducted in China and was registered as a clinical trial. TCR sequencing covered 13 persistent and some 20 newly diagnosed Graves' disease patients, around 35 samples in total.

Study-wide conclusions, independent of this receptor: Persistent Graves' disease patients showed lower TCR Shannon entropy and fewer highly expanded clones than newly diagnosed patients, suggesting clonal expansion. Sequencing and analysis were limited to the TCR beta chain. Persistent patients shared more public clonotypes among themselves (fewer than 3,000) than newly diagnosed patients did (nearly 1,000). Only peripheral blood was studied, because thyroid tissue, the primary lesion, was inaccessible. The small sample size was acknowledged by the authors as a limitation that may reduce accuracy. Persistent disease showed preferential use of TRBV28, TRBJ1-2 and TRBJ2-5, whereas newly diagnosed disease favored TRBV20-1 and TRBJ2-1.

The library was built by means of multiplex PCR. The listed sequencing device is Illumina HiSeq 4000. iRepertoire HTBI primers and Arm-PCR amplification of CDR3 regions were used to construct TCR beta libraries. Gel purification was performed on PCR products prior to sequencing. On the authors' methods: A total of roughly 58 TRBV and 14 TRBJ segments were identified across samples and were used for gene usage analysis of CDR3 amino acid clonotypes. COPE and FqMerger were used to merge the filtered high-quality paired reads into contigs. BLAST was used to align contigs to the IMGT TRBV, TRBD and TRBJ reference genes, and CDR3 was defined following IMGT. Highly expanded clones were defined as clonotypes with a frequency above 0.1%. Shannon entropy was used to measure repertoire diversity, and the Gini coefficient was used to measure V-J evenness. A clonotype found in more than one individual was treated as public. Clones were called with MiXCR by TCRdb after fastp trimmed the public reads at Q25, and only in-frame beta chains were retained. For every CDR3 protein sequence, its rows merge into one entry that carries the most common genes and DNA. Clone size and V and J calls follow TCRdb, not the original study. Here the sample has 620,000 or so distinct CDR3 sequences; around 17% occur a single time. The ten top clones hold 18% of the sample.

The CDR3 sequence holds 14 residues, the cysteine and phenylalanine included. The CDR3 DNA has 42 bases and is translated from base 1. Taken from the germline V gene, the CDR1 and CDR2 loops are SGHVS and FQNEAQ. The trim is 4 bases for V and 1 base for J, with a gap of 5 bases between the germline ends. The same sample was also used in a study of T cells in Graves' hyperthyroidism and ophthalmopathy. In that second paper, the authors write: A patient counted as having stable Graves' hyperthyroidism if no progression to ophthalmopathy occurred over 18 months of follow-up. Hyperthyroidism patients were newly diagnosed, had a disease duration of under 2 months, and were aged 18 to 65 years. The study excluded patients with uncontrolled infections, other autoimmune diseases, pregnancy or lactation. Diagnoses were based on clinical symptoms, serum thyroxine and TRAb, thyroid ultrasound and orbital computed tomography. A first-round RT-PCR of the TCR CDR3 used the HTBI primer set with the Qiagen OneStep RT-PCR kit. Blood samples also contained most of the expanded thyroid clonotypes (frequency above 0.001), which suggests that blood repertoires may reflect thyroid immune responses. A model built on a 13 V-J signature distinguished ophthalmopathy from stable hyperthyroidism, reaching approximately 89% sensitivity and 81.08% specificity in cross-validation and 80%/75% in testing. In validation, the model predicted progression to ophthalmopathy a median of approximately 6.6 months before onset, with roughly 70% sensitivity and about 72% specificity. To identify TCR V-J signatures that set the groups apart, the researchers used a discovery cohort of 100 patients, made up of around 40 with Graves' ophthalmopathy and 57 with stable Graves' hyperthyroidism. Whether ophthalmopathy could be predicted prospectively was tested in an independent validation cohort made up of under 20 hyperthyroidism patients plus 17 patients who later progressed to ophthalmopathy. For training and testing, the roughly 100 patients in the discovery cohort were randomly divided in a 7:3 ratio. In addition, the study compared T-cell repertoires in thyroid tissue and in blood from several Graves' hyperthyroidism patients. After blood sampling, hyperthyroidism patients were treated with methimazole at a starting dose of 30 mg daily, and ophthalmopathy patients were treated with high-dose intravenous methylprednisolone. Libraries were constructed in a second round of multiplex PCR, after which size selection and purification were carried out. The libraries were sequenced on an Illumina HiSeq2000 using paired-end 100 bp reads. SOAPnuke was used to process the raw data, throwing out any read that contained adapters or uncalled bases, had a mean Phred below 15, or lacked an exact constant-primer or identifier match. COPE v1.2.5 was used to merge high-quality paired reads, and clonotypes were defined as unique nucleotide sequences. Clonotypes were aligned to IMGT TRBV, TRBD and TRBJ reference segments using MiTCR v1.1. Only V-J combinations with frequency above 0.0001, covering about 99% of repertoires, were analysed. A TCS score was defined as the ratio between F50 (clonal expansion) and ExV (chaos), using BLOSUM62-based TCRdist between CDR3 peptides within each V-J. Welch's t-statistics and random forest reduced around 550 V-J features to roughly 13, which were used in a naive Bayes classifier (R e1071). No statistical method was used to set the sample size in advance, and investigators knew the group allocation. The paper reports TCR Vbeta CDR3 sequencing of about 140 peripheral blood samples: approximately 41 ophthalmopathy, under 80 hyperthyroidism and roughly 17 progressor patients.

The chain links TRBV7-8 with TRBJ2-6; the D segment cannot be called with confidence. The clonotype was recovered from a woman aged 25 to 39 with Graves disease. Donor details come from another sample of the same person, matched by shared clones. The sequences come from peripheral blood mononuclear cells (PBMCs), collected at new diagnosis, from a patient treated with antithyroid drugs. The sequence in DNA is TGTGCCAGCAGCTCATGGTCTGGGGCCAACGTCCTGACTTTC. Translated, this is CASSSWSGANVLTF.